This TCR beta chain was sequenced for a study of cytomegalovirus exposure and HLA in healthy donors. Study context: Sequencing of some 200 million T cells in an earlier analysis found 100 million to 140 million unique TCR beta sequences. Study-level findings and limits: The investigators catalogued 150 or so TCR beta chains as cytomegalovirus-associated. It was likely that a cluster of highly shared sequence variants was a sequencing artifact.

The PCR contained 60 Vbeta and 13 Jbeta primers. Generated by immunoSEQ multiplex PCR, the TCRdb table keeps only in-frame clones and is missing some. The sample shows nearly 110,000 clones, 82% of them seen only once. J was trimmed by 4 bases and V by 0 bases; bases with no gene match: 3. CDR1 and CDR2 from the germline V gene are SGHRS and YFSETQ. The CDR3 runs to 14 residues. Notes on this clone: Its antigen is undetermined.

V is TRBV5-1 and J is TRBJ1-1; TRBD1 aligns across 7 bases. This receptor was identified in a man aged 50 or older in good health and CMV-seronegative. Source material: PBMCs. DNA for the CDR3: TGCGCCAGCAGCTTGGGGGACAGACGCACTGAAGCTTTCTTT. It is translated as CASSLGDRRTEAFF.